The entry below gives a single T cell receptor beta chain sequence along with its context. Trimming took 2 bases from V and 8 from J; bases not matched to a gene: 12. Germline V lookup: CDR1 SGHTA, CDR2 FQGNSA. This CDR3 contains 16 residues. The data are from a study of blood T cells in healthy people across ages. The use of a sample-barcoded 5' primer and a J-beta primer mix characterized a second PCR of roughly 6 to 11 cycles. From the 5' RACE reads, TCRdb called clonotypes with MiXCR, one entry per CDR3 protein. The table has 1.6 million or so distinct CDR3 sequences, almost 35% seen once. This chain joins TRBV7-2 and TRBJ2-1, with 7 bases identical to TRBD1. This receptor was taken from a woman aged 30 to 39 in good health. Sequenced: blood. DNA of the CDR3: TGTGCCAGCAGCTTACACGGCAGGGGGTACTGGGATGAGCAGTTCTTC. It codes for CASSLHGRGYWDEQFF.